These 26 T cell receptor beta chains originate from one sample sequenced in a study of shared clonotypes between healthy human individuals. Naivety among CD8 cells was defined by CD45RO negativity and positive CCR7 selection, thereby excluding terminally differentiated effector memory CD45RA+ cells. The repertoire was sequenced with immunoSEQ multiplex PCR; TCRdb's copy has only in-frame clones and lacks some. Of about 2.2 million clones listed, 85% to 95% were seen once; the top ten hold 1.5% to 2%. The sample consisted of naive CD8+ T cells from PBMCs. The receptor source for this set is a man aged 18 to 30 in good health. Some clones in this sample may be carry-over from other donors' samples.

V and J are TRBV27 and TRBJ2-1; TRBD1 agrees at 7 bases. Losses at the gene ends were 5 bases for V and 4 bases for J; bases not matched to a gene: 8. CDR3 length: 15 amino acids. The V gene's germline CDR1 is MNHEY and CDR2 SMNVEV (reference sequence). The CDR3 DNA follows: TGTGCCAGCAGTCCCCGGGACAGAAAATACAATGAGCAGTTCTTC. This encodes CASSPRDRKYNEQFF.

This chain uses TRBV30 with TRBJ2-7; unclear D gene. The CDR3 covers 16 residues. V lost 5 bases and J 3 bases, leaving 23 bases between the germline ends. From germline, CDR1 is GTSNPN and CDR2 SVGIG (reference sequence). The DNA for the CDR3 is TGTGCCTGGTCTGGTGGTGTGGGATTAGCAGACTACGAGCAGTACTTC. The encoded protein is CAWSGGVGLADYEQYF.

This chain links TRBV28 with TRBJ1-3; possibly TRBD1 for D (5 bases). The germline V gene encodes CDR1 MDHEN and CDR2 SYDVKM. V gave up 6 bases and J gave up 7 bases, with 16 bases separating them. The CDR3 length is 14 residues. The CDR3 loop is CASSLVGTLNTIYF. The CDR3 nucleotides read TGTGCCAGCAGCTTGGTAGGGACGTTGAACACCATATATTTT.

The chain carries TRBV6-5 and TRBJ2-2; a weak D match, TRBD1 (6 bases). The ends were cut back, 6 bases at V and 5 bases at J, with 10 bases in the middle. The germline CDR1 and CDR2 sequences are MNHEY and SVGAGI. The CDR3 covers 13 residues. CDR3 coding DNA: TGTGCCAGCAGATCAGGGGAGACCGGGGAGCTGTTTTTT. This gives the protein CASRSGETGELFF.

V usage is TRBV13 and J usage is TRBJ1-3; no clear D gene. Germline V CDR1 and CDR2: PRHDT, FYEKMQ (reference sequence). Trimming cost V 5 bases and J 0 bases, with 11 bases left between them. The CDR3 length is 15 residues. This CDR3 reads CASSLLFGSGNTIYF. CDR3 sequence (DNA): TGTGCCAGCAGCCTCCTTTTCGGCTCTGGAAACACCATATATTTT.

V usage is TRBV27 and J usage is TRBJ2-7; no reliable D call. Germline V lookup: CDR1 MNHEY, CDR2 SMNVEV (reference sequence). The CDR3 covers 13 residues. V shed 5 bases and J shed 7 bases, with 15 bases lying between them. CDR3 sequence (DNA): TGTGCCAGCAGTCTTTCCCGTGATTGGGAGCAGTACTTC. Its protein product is CASSLSRDWEQYF.

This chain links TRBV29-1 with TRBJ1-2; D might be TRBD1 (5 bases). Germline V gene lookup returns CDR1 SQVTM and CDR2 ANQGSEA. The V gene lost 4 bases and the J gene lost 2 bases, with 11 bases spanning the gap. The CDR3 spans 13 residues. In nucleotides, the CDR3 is TGCAGCGTTGTCGAGACAGCGAACTATGGCTACACCTTC. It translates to CSVVETANYGYTF. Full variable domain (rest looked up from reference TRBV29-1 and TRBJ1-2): SAVISQKPSRDICQRGTSLTIQCQVDSQVTMMFWYRQQPGQSLTLIATANQGSEATYESGFVIDKFPISRPNLTFSTLTVSNMSPEDSSIYLCSVVETANYGYTFGSGTRLTVV.

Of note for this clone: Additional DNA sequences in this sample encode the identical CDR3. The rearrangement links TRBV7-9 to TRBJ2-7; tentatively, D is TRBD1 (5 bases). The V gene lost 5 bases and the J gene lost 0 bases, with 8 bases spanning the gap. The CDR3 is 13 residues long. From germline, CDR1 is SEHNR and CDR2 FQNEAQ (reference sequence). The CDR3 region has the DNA TGTGCCAGCAGCGCCAGGGACTCCTACGAGCAGTACTTC. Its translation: CASSARDSYEQYF. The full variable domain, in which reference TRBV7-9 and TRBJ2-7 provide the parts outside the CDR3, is DTGVSQNPRHKITKRGQNVTFRCDPISEHNRLYWYRQTLGQGPEFLTYFQNEAQLEKSRLLSDRFSAERPKGSFSTLEIQRTEQGDSAMYLCASSARDSYEQYFGPGTRLTVT.

This CDR3 is CASSLLLAGVTDEQYF. CDR3 sequence (DNA): TGTGCCAGCAGTTTGTTACTAGCGGGAGTAACCGACGAGCAGTACTTC. The J gene is TRBJ2-7, the V gene TRBV27; 11 nucleotides align to TRBD2. This CDR3 is 16 amino acids long. Unmatched junction bases numbered 9, after V lost 3 bases and J lost 5 bases. CDR1 is MNHEY, CDR2 SMNVEV, per germline (reference sequence).

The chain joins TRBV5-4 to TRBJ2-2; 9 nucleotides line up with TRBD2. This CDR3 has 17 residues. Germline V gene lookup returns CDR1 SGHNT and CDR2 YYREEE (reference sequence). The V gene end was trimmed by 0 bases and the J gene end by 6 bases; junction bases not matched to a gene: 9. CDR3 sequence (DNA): TGTGCCAGCAGCTTGGTCGGGACTAGCCGTGTGGCCGGGGAGCTGTTTTTT. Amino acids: CASSLVGTSRVAGELFF.

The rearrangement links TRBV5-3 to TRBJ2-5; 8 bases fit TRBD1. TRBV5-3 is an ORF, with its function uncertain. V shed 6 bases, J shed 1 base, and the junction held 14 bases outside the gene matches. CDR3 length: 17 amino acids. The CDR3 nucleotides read TGTGCCAGAATAGGACAGATGAGACAGGGGAGCCAAGAGACCCAGTACTTC. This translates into CARIGQMRQGSQETQYF.

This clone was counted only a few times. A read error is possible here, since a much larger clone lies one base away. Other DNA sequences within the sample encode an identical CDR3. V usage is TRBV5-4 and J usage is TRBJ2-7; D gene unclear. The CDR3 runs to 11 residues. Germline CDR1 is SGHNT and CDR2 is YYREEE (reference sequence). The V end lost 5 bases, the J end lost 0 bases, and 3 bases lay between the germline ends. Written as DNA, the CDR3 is TGTGCCAGCAGTTCCTCCTACGAGCAGTACTTC. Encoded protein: CASSSSYEQYF.

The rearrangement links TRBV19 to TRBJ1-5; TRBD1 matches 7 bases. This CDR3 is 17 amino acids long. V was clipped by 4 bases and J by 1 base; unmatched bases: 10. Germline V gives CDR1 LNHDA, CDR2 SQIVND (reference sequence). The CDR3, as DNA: TGTGCCAGTAGTAGACAGGGAGAGTGGAAAAGCAATCAGCCCCAGCATTTT. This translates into CASSRQGEWKSNQPQHF.

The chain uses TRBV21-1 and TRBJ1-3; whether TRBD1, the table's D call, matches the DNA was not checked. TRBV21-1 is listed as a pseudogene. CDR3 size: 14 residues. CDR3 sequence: CASSKPHAGNTIYF. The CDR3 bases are TGTGCCAGCAGCAAACCCCATGCTGGAAACACCATATATTTT.

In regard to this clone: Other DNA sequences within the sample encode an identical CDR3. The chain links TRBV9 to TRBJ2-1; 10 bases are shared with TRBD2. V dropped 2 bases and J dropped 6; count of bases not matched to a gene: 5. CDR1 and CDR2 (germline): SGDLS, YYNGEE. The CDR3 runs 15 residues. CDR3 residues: CASSVRLAGLNEQFF. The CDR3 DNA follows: TGTGCCAGCAGCGTGAGACTAGCGGGCCTCAATGAGCAGTTCTTC.

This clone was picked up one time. CDR3 in DNA: TGTGCCAGCAGCTTCGGGGTTATGCCCGCGGATACGCAGTATTTT. The encoded protein is CASSFGVMPADTQYF. This chain joins TRBV7-9 and TRBJ2-3, with D tentatively TRBD2 (5 bases). Per the germline V gene, CDR1 is SEHNR and CDR2 is FQNEAQ (reference sequence). The CDR3 has 15 residues. Trimming stripped 3 bases from V and 6 bases from J, with 16 bases between. The entire variable domain, with the rest obtained from reference TRBV7-9 and TRBJ2-3, is as follows: DTGVSQNPRHKITKRGQNVTFRCDPISEHNRLYWYRQTLGQGPEFLTYFQNEAQLEKSRLLSDRFSAERPKGSFSTLEIQRTEQGDSAMYLCASSFGVMPADTQYFGPGTRLTVL.

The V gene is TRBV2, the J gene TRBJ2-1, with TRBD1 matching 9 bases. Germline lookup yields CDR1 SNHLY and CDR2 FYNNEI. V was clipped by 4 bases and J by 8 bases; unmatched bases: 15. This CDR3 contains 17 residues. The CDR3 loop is CASSVYLLQGAFDEQFF. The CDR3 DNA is TGTGCCAGCAGTGTTTATCTTTTACAGGGGGCGTTCGATGAGCAGTTCTTC.

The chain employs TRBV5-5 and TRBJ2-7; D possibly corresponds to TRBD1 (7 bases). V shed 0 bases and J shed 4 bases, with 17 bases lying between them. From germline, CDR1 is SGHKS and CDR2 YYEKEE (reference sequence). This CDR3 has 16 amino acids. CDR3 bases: TGTGCCAGCAGCTTGGGCCCAGGGGGGAACGGGTACGAGCAGTACTTC. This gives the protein CASSLGPGGNGYEQYF.

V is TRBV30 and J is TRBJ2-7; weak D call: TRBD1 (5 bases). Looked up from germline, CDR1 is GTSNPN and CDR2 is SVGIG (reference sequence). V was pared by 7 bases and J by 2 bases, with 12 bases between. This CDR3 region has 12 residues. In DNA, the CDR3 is TGTGCCTCCGAGACAGAGACCTACGAGCAGTACTTC. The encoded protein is CASETETYEQYF.

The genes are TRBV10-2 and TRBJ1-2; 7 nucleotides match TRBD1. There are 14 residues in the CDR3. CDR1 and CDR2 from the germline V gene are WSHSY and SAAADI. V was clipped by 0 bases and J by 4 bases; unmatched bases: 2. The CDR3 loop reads CASSESGTAYGYTF. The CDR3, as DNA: TGCGCCAGCAGTGAGTCTGGGACAGCCTATGGCTACACCTTC.

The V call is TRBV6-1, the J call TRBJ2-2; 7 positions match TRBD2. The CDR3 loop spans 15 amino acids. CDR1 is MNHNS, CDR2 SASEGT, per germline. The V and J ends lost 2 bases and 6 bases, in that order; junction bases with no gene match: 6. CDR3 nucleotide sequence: TGTGCCAGCAGTGAACGGACTAGTTTGTCCGGGGAGCTGTTTTTT. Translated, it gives CASSERTSLSGELFF.

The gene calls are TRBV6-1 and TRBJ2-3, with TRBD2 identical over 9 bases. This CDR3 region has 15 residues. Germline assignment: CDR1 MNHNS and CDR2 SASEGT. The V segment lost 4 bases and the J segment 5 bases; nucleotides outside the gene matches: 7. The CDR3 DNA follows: TGTGCCAGCAGTGGCCGACTAGCGGCCCTAGATACGCAGTATTTT. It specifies CASSGRLAALDTQYF.

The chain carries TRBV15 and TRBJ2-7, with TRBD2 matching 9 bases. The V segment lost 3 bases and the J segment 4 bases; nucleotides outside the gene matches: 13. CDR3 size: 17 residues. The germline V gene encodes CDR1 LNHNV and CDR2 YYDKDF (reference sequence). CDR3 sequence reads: CATSSRDSGRTNYEQYF. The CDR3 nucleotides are TGTGCCACCAGCAGCCGAGATAGCGGGAGAACAAATTACGAGCAGTACTTC.

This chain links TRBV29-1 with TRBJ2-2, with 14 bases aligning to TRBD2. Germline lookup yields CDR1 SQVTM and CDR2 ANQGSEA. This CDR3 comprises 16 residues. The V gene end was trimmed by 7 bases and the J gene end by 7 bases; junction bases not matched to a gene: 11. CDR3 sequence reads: CSAEGLAGETIGELFF. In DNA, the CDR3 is TGCAGCGCGGAGGGACTAGCGGGAGAGACGATCGGGGAGCTGTTTTTT.

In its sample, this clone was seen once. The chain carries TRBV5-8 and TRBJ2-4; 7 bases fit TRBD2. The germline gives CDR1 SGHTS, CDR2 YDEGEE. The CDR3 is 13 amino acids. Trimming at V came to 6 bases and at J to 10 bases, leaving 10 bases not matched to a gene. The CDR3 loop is CASTDRDGGIQYF. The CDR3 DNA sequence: TGTGCCAGCACCGATAGGGACGGGGGGATTCAGTACTTC.

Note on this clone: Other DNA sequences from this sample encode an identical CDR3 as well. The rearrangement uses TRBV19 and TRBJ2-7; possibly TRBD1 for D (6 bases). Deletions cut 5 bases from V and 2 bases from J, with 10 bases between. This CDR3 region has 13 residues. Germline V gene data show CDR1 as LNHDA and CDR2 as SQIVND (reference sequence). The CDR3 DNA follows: TGTGCCAGTAGTCCCAGGGGCCCCTACGAGCAGTACTTC. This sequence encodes CASSPRGPYEQYF.